What follows describes a single T cell receptor (beta chain). The antigen remains unidentified. With 6 bases clipped from V and 5 bases from J, the junction kept 10 bases outside the gene matches. CDR1 is MNHEY and CDR2 is SMNVEV in the germline V gene (reference sequence). This CDR3 has 15 residues. Using immunoSEQ multiplex PCR, the repertoire was profiled, and TCRdb retains in-frame clones only, with some absent. The repertoire holds fewer than 20,000 clones, with about three quarters as singletons. These data belong to a study of OX40 agonist ivuxolimab in advanced cancers. About the study: Patients were treated with intravenous ivuxolimab, dosed at 0.01 to 10 mg/kg and infused every 2 weeks. Head and neck, renal cell, melanoma or hepatocellular carcinoma were the cancers that dose-escalation patients had.

Overall study results and limits: In CD8+ T cells, expanded clones were on average more numerous than in CD4+.

Any history of autoimmune disease or systemic immunosuppression disqualified patients. This rearrangement joins TRBV27 to TRBJ2-7; 10 bases align to TRBD1. The source is an adult with an advanced solid tumor such as melanoma, head and neck, liver or kidney cancer. Sample: CD4+ or CD8+ T cells sorted from blood, taken in a trial of the OX40 agonist ivuxolimab. CDR3 amino acids: CASRGGGTGVHEQYF. The CDR3, as DNA: TGTGCCAGCAGAGGCGGTGGGACAGGGGTTCACGAGCAGTACTTC.